The T cell receptor (beta chain) described here comes from a study of memory CD4+ T cells and cytomegalovirus serostatus. Study summary: Of the healthy Belgian adults, fewer than 10 were CMV seropositive and 24 seronegative.

Libraries were prepared by immunoSEQ multiplex PCR; TCRdb keeps only in-frame clonotypes and omits some of them. The sample carries over 75,000 clones, 80% recorded once. The count of this clone is one. The antigen is not known. V was pared by 2 bases and J by 6 bases, with 14 bases between. This CDR3 has 15 residues. In germline, CDR1 is SGHAT, CDR2 FQNNGV. The sort gate was single viable CD3+CD4+CD8-CD45RO+ cells for memory CD4+ T cells. Serostatus was set by detecting CMV pp150, pp28, p38, p52 IgG. Notes on the study in general: Of 164 reported CMV TCRbeta sequences, around 62 were found in memory CD4+ repertoires. The CMV-associated TCR signature appears largely within the CD4+ memory repertoire.

The source is an adult in good health and CMV-seropositive. Sequenced input: memory CD4+ T cells from blood. The chain joins TRBV11-2 to TRBJ2-4; D uncertain. The CDR3 spells CASSLSGLAINIQYF. The CDR3 nucleotides are TGTGCCAGCAGCTTATCTGGGCTCGCGATAAACATTCAGTACTTC.